A single sample gave rise to the 26 T cell receptor beta chains below, sequenced in a study of lymphopenia after photon versus proton radiotherapy. Profiling relied on immunoSEQ multiplex PCR, and the TCRdb table lists in-frame clones only, not all of them. The sample lists some 44,000 clones; around 83% were seen once. The sample in question was peripheral blood, obtained from a patient treated with proton-based radiotherapy. These receptors all stem from a woman in her 70s with pancreatic cancer.

The chain joins TRBV18 to TRBJ2-1; 10 bases are a match to TRBD2. Trimming removed 6 bases from V and 6 bases from J; junction bases left unmatched: 8. The germline V gene encodes CDR1 KGHSH and CDR2 LQKENI. The CDR3 contains 15 residues. This CDR3 reads CASSTSGRGFNEQFF. In nucleotides, the CDR3 is TGTGCCAGCTCGACAAGCGGGAGGGGCTTCAATGAGCAGTTCTTC.

The chain links TRBV7-2 to TRBJ1-5; 7 bases are a match to TRBD1. With V trimmed by 5 bases and J by 1 base, 5 bases remained unmatched. Germline loops: CDR1 SGHTA, CDR2 FQGNSA. This CDR3 spans 15 amino acids. The CDR3 sequence is CASSGGQISNQPQHF. The CDR3 bases are TGTGCCAGCAGCGGGGGACAGATCAGCAATCAGCCCCAGCATTTT.

This chain joins TRBV18 and TRBJ2-2, with D perhaps TRBD2 (5 bases). V lost 1 base and J lost 5, with 20 bases in between. Germline V CDR1 and CDR2: KGHSH, LQKENI. The CDR3 is 18 residues long. The CDR3 DNA reads as TGTGCCAGCTCACCACTTACCGTAGACTCCTCGGGAACCGGGGAGCTGTTTTTT. This codes for CASSPLTVDSSGTGELFF.

The chain joins TRBV2 to TRBJ2-7; perhaps TRBD1 as D (6 bases). There are 14 residues in the CDR3. Trimming cost V 6 bases and J 2 bases, with 14 bases left between them. Germline V gives CDR1 SNHLY, CDR2 FYNNEI. This CDR3 reads CASRGTIDPYEQYF. Written as DNA, the CDR3 is TGTGCCAGCAGAGGGACAATAGACCCCTACGAGCAGTACTTC. Using reference TRBV2 and TRBJ2-7 for the parts outside the CDR3, the full variable domain is EPEVTQTPSHQVTQMGQEVILRCVPISNHLYFYWYRQILGQKVEFLVSFYNNEISEKSEIFDDQFSVERPDGSNFTLKIRSTKLEDSAMYFCASRGTIDPYEQYFGPGTRLTVT.

The chain carries TRBV19 and TRBJ2-6; the D is unclear. The germline CDR1 and CDR2 sequences are LNHDA and SQIVND (reference sequence). The CDR3 contains 15 residues. V dropped 3 bases and J dropped 2 bases, with 8 bases sitting between them. CDR3 bases: TGTGCCAGTAGTATCAGCCAGACTGGGGCCAACGTCCTGACTTTC. It specifies CASSISQTGANVLTF.

V and J are TRBV28 and TRBJ1-3; maybe TRBD1 (5 bases). Germline V lookup: CDR1 MDHEN, CDR2 SYDVKM. V was cut by 5 bases and J by 4 bases, with 12 bases left in between. CDR3 length equals 14 residues. CDR3 coding DNA: TGTGCCAGCAGTGGCGGGGCTCTAGGAAACACCATATATTTT. Its protein is CASSGGALGNTIYF.

This chain connects TRBV2 to TRBJ2-7; 11 bases match TRBD2. Germline V gene data show CDR1 as SNHLY and CDR2 as FYNNEI. Trimming cost V 2 bases and J 3 bases; bases outside gene matches: 12. This CDR3 is 18 amino acids long. Here the CDR3 DNA reads TGTGCCAGCAGTGAATGGGGTCTTGGAACTAGCGGGAGCTACGAGCAGTACTTC. Protein sequence: CASSEWGLGTSGSYEQYF.

The chain is built from TRBV30 and TRBJ1-4; TRBD1 is a possible D gene (6 bases). The germline V and J ends were trimmed by 1 base and 2 bases, with 11 bases remaining between them. Per germline, CDR1 GTSNPN and CDR2 SVGIG (reference sequence). The CDR3 consists of 15 residues. The CDR3 spells CAWSGQGWTNEKLFF. In DNA, the CDR3 is TGTGCCTGGAGTGGGCAGGGGTGGACTAATGAAAAACTGTTTTTT.

CDR3 sequence: CASRNRDRNTGELFF. In nucleotides, the CDR3 is TGTGCCAGTAGGAACCGGGACCGCAACACCGGGGAGCTGTTTTTT. The chain joins TRBV19 to TRBJ2-2; the D call may be TRBD1 or TRBD2 (5 bases each). Per germline, CDR1 LNHDA and CDR2 SQIVND (reference sequence). Trimming stripped 6 bases from V and 2 bases from J, with 13 bases between. CDR3 size: 15 residues. The full variable domain, completed using reference TRBV19 and TRBJ2-2, is DGGITQSPKYLFRKEGQNVTLSCEQNLNHDAMYWYRQDPGQGLRLIYYSQIVNDFQKGDIAEGYSVSREKKESFPLTVTSAQKNPTAFYLCASRNRDRNTGELFFGEGSRLTVL.

Written as DNA, the CDR3 is TGTGCCAGCAGCCTTGGACAGGGCCACTATGGCTACACCTTC. Encoded protein: CASSLGQGHYGYTF. This sequence joins TRBV7-2 and TRBJ1-2, with 8 bases matching TRBD1. Germline V gives CDR1 SGHTA, CDR2 FQGNSA. The CDR3 totals 14 residues. Trimming removed 5 bases from V and 3 bases from J; junction bases left unmatched: 5.

V is TRBV10-2 and J is TRBJ1-1; D is undetermined. V lost 0 bases to trimming and J lost 5 bases, with 13 bases between them. This CDR3 comprises 15 residues. In germline, CDR1 is WSHSY, CDR2 SAAADI. The CDR3 is CASSESSPGRTEAFF. The DNA of the CDR3 is TGCGCCAGCAGTGAGTCGTCTCCAGGTCGTACTGAAGCTTTCTTT.

V gene TRBV9 combines with J gene TRBJ1-1; D is possibly TRBD1 (5 bases). The V end lost 3 bases, the J end lost 3 bases, and 9 bases lay between the germline ends. Germline-derived CDR1 and CDR2 are SGDLS and YYNGEE. The CDR3 spans 13 residues. DNA of the CDR3: TGTGCCAGCAGCGGACCGGGGGACACTGAAGCTTTCTTT. Its protein is CASSGPGDTEAFF.

For the CDR3, the DNA is TGTGCCAGCAGCCAAGGATTAAATGGGGAGCTGTTTTTT. Residues: CASSQGLNGELFF. This chain connects TRBV14 to TRBJ2-2, with no clear D. The V gene lost 1 base and the J gene lost 8 bases, with 8 bases spanning the gap. Germline V lookup: CDR1 SGHDN, CDR2 FVKESK. CDR3 length: 13 residues.

The CDR3 DNA is TGTGCCAGCAGTTACCGGGACACCCAAGAGACCCAGTACTTC. Its translation is CASSYRDTQETQYF. The chain is built from TRBV6-5 and TRBJ2-5; D might be TRBD1 (6 bases). Germline V gene data show CDR1 as MNHEY and CDR2 as SVGAGI. V was shortened by 2 bases and J by 1 base, with 8 bases between the two germline ends. The CDR3 is 14 amino acids.

This chain joins TRBV6-5 and TRBJ2-2; 7 bases line up with TRBD1. There are 15 residues in the CDR3. The J segment lost 5 bases and the V segment lost 6 bases, leaving 9 bases of the junction unmatched. The germline gives CDR1 MNHEY, CDR2 SVGAGI. The CDR3, as DNA: TGTGCCAGCAGCCCTGACAGGGCGCCGACCGGGGAGCTGTTTTTT. Translated, it gives CASSPDRAPTGELFF.

This clone was seen more than once but under ten times. The chain recombines TRBV10-3 with TRBJ1-6; D is uncertain. Between the trimmed V and J ends, which lost 10 bases and 10 bases, there was a span of 17 bases. This CDR3 has 13 residues. Germline CDR1 and CDR2: ENHRY and SYGVKD. CDR3 amino acids: CARRREVGSPLHF. Written as DNA, the CDR3 is TGTGCCAGGCGGAGGGAGGTCGGCTCACCCCTCCACTTT.

The chain links TRBV27 to TRBJ1-5; tentatively, D is TRBD1 (5 bases). Trimming took off 3 bases at V and 2 bases at J, with 17 bases between the two ends. CDR1 and CDR2 from the germline V gene are MNHEY and SMNVEV (reference sequence). This CDR3 contains 17 residues. CDR3 loop: CASSFAGAATRNQPQHF. The CDR3 region has the DNA TGTGCCAGCAGTTTTGCCGGGGCAGCCACTCGCAATCAGCCCCAGCATTTT.

V and J are TRBV6-1 and TRBJ1-2; TRBD1 is a possible D gene (5 bases). V was pared by 2 bases and J by 14 bases, with 21 bases between. Germline loops: CDR1 MNHNS, CDR2 SASEGT. The CDR3 extends over 14 amino acids. The CDR3 region has the DNA TGTGCCAGCAGTGAATCTTCTGGACCGGTGAAGGGGACCTTC. Amino acids: CASSESSGPVKGTF.

The rearrangement joins TRBV7-9 to TRBJ2-3, with a weak D call TRBD1 (5 bases). CDR3 size: 13 residues. CDR1 is SEHNR, CDR2 FQNEAQ, per germline (reference sequence). V lost 6 bases, J lost 4 bases, and 11 bases lay in between. The CDR3 DNA follows: TGTGCCAGCAGTCCAGGGTTGTCAGATACGCAGTATTTT. Protein: CASSPGLSDTQYF. Using reference TRBV7-9 and TRBJ2-3 for the parts outside the CDR3, the full variable domain is DTGVSQNPRHKITKRGQNVTFRCDPISEHNRLYWYRQTLGQGPEFLTYFQNEAQLEKSRLLSDRFSAERPKGSFSTLEIQRTEQGDSAMYLCASSPGLSDTQYFGPGTRLTVL.

The V and J genes are TRBV4-3 and TRBJ2-7, with no clear D. Between the trimmed V and J ends, which lost 1 base and 0 bases, there was a span of 13 bases. This CDR3 contains 16 residues. Germline-derived CDR1 and CDR2 are LGHNA and YSLEER. DNA of the CDR3: TGCGCCAGCAGCCAAGCTTTAACGGGTCTCTCCTACGAGCAGTACTTC. Translated: CASSQALTGLSYEQYF.

This clone was counted once. The chain recombines TRBV5-6 with TRBJ2-7; 9 bases align to TRBD1. Unmatched junction bases numbered 4, after V lost 5 bases and J lost 7 bases. CDR3 size: 12 residues. Germline values: CDR1 SGHDT, CDR2 YYEEEE. The CDR3 sequence: CASRQGAREQYF. In DNA, the CDR3 is TGTGCCAGCAGACAGGGGGCGAGGGAGCAGTACTTC.

This clone was picked up one time. This sequence joins TRBV5-1 and TRBJ2-6; perhaps TRBD2 as D (5 bases). Deletions cut 0 bases from V and 4 bases from J, with 11 bases between. This CDR3 is 16 amino acids long. Germline V lookup: CDR1 SGHRS, CDR2 YFSETQ. The CDR3 region is CASSLVASSGANVLTF. CDR3 in DNA: TGCGCCAGCAGCTTGGTTGCTAGCTCGGGGGCCAACGTCCTGACTTTC.

This chain joins TRBV9 and TRBJ1-1, with D possibly TRBD1 on 5 matching bases. V was pared by 0 bases and J by 4 bases, with 13 bases between. Germline V gene sequence: CDR1 SGDLS, CDR2 YYNGEE. The CDR3 covers 15 residues. The CDR3 DNA reads as TGTGCCAGCAGCGTAGATCAGGGCTTTGCCACTGAAGCTTTCTTT. Translated: CASSVDQGFATEAFF.

The V gene is TRBV7-6, the J gene TRBJ1-1; 9 positions match TRBD1. Per germline, CDR1 SGHVS and CDR2 FNYEAQ. The CDR3 is 14 amino acids. Losses at the gene ends were 4 bases for V and 5 bases for J; bases not matched to a gene: 5. CDR3 loop: CASSSGTGSTEAFF. In nucleotides, the CDR3 is TGTGCCAGCAGCTCCGGGACAGGGTCTACTGAAGCTTTCTTT.

The chain joins TRBV7-6 to TRBJ2-5, with D unclear. V gave up 2 bases and J gave up 2 bases, with 15 bases separating them. The CDR3 consists of 16 residues. From germline, CDR1 is SGHVS and CDR2 FNYEAQ. CDR3 in DNA: TGTGCCAGCAGCTTAAACTCAGGCGGTGGGCAAGAGACCCAGTACTTC. Translation: CASSLNSGGGQETQYF.

In this sample, this clone turned up once. The V gene is TRBV11-3, the J gene TRBJ2-1; D is perhaps TRBD2 (6 bases). Germline values: CDR1 SGHNT, CDR2 YENEEA. Trimming took 3 bases from V and 10 from J, leaving 19 bases between them. The CDR3 totals 15 residues. CDR3 residues: CASSLLFGGPSEQFF. CDR3 coding DNA: TGTGCCAGCAGCTTGCTCTTTGGAGGGCCCTCCGAGCAGTTCTTC.